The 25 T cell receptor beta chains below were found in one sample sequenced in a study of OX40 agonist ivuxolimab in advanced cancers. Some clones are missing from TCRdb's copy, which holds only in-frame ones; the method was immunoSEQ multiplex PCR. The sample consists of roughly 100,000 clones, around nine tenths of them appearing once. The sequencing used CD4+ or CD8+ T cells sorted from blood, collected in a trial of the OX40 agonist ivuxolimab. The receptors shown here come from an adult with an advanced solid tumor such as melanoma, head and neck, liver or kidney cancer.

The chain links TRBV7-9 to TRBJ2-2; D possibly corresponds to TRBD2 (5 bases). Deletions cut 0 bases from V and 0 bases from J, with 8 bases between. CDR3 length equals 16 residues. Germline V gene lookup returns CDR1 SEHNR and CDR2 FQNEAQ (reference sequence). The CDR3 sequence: CASSLAPTTNTGELFF. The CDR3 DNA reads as TGTGCCAGCAGCTTAGCGCCGACTACGAACACCGGGGAGCTGTTTTTT.

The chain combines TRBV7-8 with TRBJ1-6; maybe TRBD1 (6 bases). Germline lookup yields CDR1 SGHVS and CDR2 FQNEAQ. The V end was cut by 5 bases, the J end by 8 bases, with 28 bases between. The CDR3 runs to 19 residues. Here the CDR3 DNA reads TGTGCCAGCAGCGGTCCCGTGGGGACAACCTACCCCCTACATTCACCCCTCCACTTT. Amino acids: CASSGPVGTTYPLHSPLHF.

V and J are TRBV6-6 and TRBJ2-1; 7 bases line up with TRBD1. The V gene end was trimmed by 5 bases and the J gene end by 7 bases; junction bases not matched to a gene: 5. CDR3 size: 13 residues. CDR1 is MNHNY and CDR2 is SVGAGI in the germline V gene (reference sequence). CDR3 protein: CASSPGGRNEQFF. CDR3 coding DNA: TGTGCCAGCAGTCCAGGGGGTAGGAATGAGCAGTTCTTC.

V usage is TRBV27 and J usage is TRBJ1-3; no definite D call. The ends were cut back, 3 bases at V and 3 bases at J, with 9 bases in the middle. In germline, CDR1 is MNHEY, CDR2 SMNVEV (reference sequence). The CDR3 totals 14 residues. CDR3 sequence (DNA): TGTGCCAGCAGTTTTAATGGTCGTGGAAACACCATATATTTT. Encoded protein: CASSFNGRGNTIYF.

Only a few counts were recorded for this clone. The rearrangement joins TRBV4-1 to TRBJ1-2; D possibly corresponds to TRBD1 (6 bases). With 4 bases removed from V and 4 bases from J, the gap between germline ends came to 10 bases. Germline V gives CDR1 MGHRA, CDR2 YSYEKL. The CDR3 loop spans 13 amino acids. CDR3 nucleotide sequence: TGCGCCAGCAGCCGCGGGGGCAGCTATGGCTACACCTTC. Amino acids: CASSRGGSYGYTF.

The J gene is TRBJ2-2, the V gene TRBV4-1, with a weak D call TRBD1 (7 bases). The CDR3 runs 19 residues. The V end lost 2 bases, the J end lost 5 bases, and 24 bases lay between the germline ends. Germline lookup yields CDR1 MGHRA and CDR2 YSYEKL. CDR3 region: CASSQTERDRAGRTGELFF. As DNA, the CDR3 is TGCGCCAGCAGCCAAACCGAGAGAGACAGGGCGGGGAGGACCGGGGAGCTGTTTTTT.

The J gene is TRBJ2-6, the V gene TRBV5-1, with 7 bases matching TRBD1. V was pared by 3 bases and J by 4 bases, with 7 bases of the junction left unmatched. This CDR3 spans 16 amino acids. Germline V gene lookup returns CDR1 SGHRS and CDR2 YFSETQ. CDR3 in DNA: TGCGCCAGCAGCTCGGCCGACAGGGCAGGGGCCAACGTCCTGACTTTC. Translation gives CASSSADRAGANVLTF.

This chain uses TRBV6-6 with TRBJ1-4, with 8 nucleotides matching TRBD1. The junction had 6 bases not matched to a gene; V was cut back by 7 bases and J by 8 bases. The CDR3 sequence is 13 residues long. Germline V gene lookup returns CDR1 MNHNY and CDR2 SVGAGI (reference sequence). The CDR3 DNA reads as TGTGCCAGCACGACAGGGGAGCGGGAAAAACTGTTTTTT. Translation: CASTTGEREKLFF.

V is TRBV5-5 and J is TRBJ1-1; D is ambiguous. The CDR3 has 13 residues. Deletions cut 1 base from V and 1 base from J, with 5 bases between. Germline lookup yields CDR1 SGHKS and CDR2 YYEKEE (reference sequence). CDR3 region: CASSLTGNTEAFF. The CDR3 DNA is TGTGCCAGCAGCTTGACTGGGAACACTGAAGCTTTCTTT.

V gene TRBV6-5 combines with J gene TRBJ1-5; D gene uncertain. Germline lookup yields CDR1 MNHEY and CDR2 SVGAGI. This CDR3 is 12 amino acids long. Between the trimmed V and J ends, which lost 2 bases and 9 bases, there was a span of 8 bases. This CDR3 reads CASSYRDPPQHF. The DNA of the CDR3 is TGTGCCAGCAGTTACCGCGATCCGCCCCAGCATTTT.

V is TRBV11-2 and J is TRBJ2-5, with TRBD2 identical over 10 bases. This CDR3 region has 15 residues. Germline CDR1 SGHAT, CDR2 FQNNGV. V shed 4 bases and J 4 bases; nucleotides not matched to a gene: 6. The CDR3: CASSSSSGGTETQYF. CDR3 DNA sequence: TGTGCCAGCAGCTCCTCTAGCGGGGGAACAGAGACCCAGTACTTC.

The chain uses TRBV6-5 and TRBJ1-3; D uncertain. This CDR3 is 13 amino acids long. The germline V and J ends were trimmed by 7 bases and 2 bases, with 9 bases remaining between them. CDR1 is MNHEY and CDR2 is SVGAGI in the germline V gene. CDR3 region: CASTEQTGNTIYF. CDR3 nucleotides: TGTGCCAGCACGGAACAGACTGGAAACACCATATATTTT.

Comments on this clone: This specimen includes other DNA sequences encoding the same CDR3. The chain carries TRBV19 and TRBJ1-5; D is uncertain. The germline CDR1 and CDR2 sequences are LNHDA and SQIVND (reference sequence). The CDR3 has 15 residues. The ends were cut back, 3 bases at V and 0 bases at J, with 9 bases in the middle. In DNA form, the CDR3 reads TGTGCCAGTAGTATCGGCGGATATAGCAATCAGCCCCAGCATTTT. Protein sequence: CASSIGGYSNQPQHF.

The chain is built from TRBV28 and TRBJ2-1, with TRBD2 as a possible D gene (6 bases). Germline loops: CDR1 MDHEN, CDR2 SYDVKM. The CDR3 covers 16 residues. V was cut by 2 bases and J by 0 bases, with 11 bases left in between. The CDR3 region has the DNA TGTGCCAGCAGTTTAGTATCCGGGGGCTCCTACAATGAGCAGTTCTTC. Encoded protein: CASSLVSGGSYNEQFF.

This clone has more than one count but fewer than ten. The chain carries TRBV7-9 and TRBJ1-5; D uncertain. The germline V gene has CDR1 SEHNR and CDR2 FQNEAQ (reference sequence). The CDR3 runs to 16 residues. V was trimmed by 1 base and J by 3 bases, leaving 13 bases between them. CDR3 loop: CASSLGILGTNQPQHF. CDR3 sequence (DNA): TGTGCCAGCAGCTTAGGCATTCTGGGAACCAATCAGCCCCAGCATTTT.

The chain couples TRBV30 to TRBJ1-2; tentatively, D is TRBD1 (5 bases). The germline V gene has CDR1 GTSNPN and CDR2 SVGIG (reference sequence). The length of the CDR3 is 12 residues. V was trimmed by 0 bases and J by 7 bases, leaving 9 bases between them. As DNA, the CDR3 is TGTGCCTGGAGTGTACCAGGGCCTGGCTACACCTTC. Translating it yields CAWSVPGPGYTF.

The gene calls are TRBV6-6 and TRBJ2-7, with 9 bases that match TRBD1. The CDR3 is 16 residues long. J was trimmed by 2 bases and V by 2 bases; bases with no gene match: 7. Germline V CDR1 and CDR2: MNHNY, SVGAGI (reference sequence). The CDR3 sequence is CASSYEQGAPPYEQYF. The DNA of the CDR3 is TGTGCCAGCAGTTACGAACAGGGGGCGCCTCCCTACGAGCAGTACTTC.

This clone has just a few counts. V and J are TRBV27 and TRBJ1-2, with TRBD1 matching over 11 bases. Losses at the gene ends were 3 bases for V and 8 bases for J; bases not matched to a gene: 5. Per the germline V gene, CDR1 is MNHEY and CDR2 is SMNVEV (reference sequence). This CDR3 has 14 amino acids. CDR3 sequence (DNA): TGTGCCAGCAGTTTTGGACAGGGGGCGTGGGGCTACACCTTC. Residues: CASSFGQGAWGYTF.

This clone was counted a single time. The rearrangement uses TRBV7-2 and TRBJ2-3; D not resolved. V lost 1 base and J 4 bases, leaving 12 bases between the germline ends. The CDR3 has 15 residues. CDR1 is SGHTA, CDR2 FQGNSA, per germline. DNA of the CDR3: TGTGCCAGCAGCTTAGGCGGTGCTGGGGCAGATACGCAGTATTTT. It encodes CASSLGGAGADTQYF.

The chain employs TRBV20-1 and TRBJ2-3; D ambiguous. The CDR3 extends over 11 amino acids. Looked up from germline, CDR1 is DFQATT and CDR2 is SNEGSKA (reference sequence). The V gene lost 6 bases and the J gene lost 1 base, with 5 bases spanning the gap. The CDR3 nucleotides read TGCAGTGCAATACGCACAGATACGCAGTATTTT. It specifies CSAIRTDTQYF.

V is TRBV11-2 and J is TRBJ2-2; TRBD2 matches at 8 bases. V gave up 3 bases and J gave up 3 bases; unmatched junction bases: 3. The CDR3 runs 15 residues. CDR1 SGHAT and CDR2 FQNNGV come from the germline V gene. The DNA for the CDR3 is TGTGCCAGCAGCTTCGCGGGGGGATACACCGGGGAGCTGTTTTTT. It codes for CASSFAGGYTGELFF.

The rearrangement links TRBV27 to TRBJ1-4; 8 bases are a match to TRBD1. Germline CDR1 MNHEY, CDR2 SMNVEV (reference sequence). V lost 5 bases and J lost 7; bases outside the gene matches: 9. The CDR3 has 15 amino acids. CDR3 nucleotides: TGTGCCAGCAGTCCCTGGACAGGGCTCGCTGAAAAACTGTTTTTT. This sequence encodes CASSPWTGLAEKLFF.

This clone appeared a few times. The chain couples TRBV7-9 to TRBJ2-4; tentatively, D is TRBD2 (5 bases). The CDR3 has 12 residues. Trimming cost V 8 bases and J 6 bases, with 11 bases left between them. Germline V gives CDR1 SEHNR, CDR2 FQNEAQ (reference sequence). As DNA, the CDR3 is TGTGCCAGCGAGGGTAGACGAAACATTCAGTACTTC. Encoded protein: CASEGRRNIQYF.

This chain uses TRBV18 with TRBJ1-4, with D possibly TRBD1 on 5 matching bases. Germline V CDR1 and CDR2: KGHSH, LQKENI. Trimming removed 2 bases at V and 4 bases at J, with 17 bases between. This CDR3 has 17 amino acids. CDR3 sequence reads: CASSPGASGRVNEKLFF. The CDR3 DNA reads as TGTGCCAGCTCACCAGGGGCTTCAGGACGGGTTAATGAAAAACTGTTTTTT.

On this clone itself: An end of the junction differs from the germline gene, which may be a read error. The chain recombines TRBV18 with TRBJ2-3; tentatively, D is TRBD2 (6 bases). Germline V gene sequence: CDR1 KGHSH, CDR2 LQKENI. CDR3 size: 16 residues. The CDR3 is CASSSPQGGTDTKQYF. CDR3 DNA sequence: TGTGCCAGCTCATCACCCCAGGGAGGCACAGATACTAAACAGTATTTT.